These 5 T cell receptor beta chains were sequenced from one sample in a study of CXCR3-negative and CXCR3-positive naive CD8 T cells. UMI-labeled 5' RACE yielded the TRB cDNA libraries. One entry per CDR3 protein, without DNA, is what TCRdb gives after re-calling the 5' RACE reads. Here the sample table reports 100,000 to 150,000 distinct CDR3 sequences. Sequencing was done on a sample of naive CXCR3- CD8+ T cells from blood. Subset denoted: CD45RO-CCR7+CD27+CD95- naive CD8+ T cells lacking CXCR3 (TNR3-). The receptors originated from a human donor in good health. Some clones in this sample may be carry-over from other donors' samples.

This chain links TRBV20-1 with TRBJ2-3. The CDR3 consists of 14 residues. Germline V CDR1 and CDR2: DFQATT, SNEGSKA (reference sequence). The CDR3 protein is CSALGNYGADTQYF.

This chain joins TRBV13 and TRBJ2-1; TCRdb gives TRBD1 as the D gene, but with no DNA this cannot be confirmed. Germline V gives CDR1 PRHDT, CDR2 FYEKMQ (reference sequence). The CDR3 is 16 residues long. CDR3 protein: CASSPGRQNPYNEQFF.

V usage is TRBV5-1 and J usage is TRBJ2-7. This CDR3 has 12 residues. Germline V gene data show CDR1 as SGHRS and CDR2 as YFSETQ. CDR3 sequence: CASSYPTVEQYF. Based on the CDR3 plus reference TRBV5-1 and TRBJ2-7, the full variable domain is KAGVTQTPRYLIKTRGQQVTLSCSPISGHRSVSWYQQTPGQGLQFLFEYFSETQRNKGNFPGRFSGRQFSNSRSEMNVSTLELGDSALYLCASSYPTVEQYFGPGTRLTVT.

The gene calls are TRBV14 and TRBJ1-2; the D call from TCRdb, TRBD1, cannot be confirmed without DNA. The CDR3 runs to 14 residues. CDR1 is SGHDN, CDR2 FVKESK, per germline. CDR3 in amino acids: CASSQATGPYGYTF. Using reference TRBV14 and TRBJ1-2 for the parts outside the CDR3, the full variable domain is EAGVTQFPSHSVIEKGQTVTLRCDPISGHDNLYWYRRVMGKEIKFLLHFVKESKQDESGMPNNRFLAERTGGTYSTLKVQPAELEDSGVYFCASSQATGPYGYTFGSGTRLTVV.

V gene TRBV18 combines with J gene TRBJ2-1; TCRdb outputs TRBD1, but without DNA this stays unchecked. The CDR3 extends over 14 amino acids. Per germline, CDR1 KGHSH and CDR2 LQKENI. The CDR3: CASSPETVYNEQFF.